This T cell receptor beta chain appears in the sequencing data of a study of tumor and adjacent non-tumor tissue in lung cancer. Study background: Aged about 30 to 76 years, patients included 10 men and five or six women with stage I to III disease.

This clonotype has only a few counts. Its antigen is undetermined. This may come from a read error, since a much larger clone is one base off. This CDR3 contains 14 residues. Germline CDR1 reads SGHDT; CDR2 reads YYEEEE. Regarding the study as a whole: Higher tumor TCR diversity was associated with shorter survival.

A modified ARM-PCR protocol with three rounds of nested PCR amplified TCRbeta. TCRdb reprocessed the multiplex PCR reads with MiXCR, giving one entry per CDR3 protein. The sample has fewer than 120,000 distinct CDR3 sequences, nearly 85% seen once. The template was RNA from unsorted bulk tissue. Chemotherapy-naive patients with new lung cancer underwent thoracic surgery in China, August–late 2014. This clonotype was obtained from a man between 70 and 80 years old with non-small cell lung cancer. The chain has TRBV5-6 and TRBJ2-2; D is unresolved. The sequenced sample was lung tumor tissue. The CDR3 DNA reads as TGTACCAGCAGCTTTATATACACCACCGGGGAGCTGTTTTTT. As protein: CTSSFIYTTGELFF.